This T cell receptor (beta chain) stems from a study of blood T cell repertoires in COVID-19 (dated by TCRdb to about 2020). As for the study more broadly: Collaborator samples came from the United States, Italy and Spain and covered acute and convalescent phases of COVID-19. The prospective study material was composed of cDNA or gDNA derived from T cells, B-cell-depleted T cells, or PBMCs. Subjects who had been exposed to COVID-19, were actively infected with it, or had recovered from it provided the deeply sampled blood TCRbeta repertoires that made up the dataset. A freely available public database, intended as a resource for researchers studying the immune response to SARS-CoV-2, is where the repertoires were released. The samples were drawn from the first 160 participants of the ongoing ImmuneRACE study and from about 1,200 subjects provided by 6 global collaborators. Sample metadata almost always included a de-identified subject ID, COVID-19 status, age in years and sex. Where HLA class I and class II types were available, the types were taken from metadata supplied by the sample provider, not from assay-based typing. Overall study outcomes, separate from this receptor: The amount of clinical and demographic metadata varied by source and participant and was provided uncurated.

Each collaborating institution followed its own protocols to collect whole blood in K2EDTA tubes. Collaborator samples were shipped for TCRbeta analysis as frozen whole blood, isolated PBMCs, or DNA extracted from either sample type. Turning to this clone: Its antigen is not yet known. It has no much larger one-base neighbor in the sample; base qualities were not kept.

TCRbeta CDR3 regions were amplified from genomic DNA using the immunoSEQ Assay, a bias-controlled multiplex PCR. Regarding the original processing steps: The number of nucleated cells in each sample was estimated by amplification of reference gene primers within the assay. Sequence reads were collapsed and filtered to measure the absolute abundance of every unique TCRbeta CDR3 rearrangement. For each sample, productive Simpson clonality was calculated as the square root of Simpson's diversity index over productive rearrangements. The immuneACCESS repertoire file appears here via TCRdb, limited to in-frame rearrangements. These files lack a portion of the clones; in checked studies, under half of the deficit traces to unresolved V genes, and the cause of the others is not known. Clone size and V and J calls were adopted from that table, with D and trimming inferred from the DNA. This sample has about 150,000 clones in its table, and 70% to 85% of those were observed once. Of the sample, roughly 8.9% is held by the ten largest clones.

The CDR3 sequence holds 16 residues, the cysteine and phenylalanine included. Only the CDR3 part of the read is kept: 48 bases, read in frame from the first base. Germline trimming: 0 bases from V, 9 bases from J; junction bases outside gene matches: 7. CDR1 and CDR2 were assigned from the germline V gene as SGHRS and YFSETQ. Sequenced input: peripheral blood. The chain was built from TRBV5-1 and TRBJ2-3, with 13 central nucleotides matching TRBD2. This sequence was found in a woman between 45 and 65 years old with acute or convalescent COVID-19. The DNA is TGCGCCAGCAGCTTGGCTACTAGCGGGAGGGCCGACACGCAGTATTTT. Translated, this gives CASSLATSGRADTQYF.